The subject of this entry is one TCR beta chain. Antigen specificity is unknown. The data were obtained in a study of T cells in localized non-small cell lung cancer. Findings and caveats of the study: For the top 100 tumor clones, a median roughly 56 also appeared in adjacent lung. Uninvolved neighboring lung showed the greatest T cell clonality, exceeding tumor. A higher density of T cells in blood coincided with extended overall survival.

J lost 7 bases, V lost 5 bases, and 7 bases had no gene match. Germline V gives CDR1 GTSNPN, CDR2 SVGIG (reference sequence). The CDR3 contains 12 residues. The assay was immunoSEQ multiplex PCR, and TCRdb's table has in-frame clones only and misses some. This table holds around 80,000 clones, about three quarters found once. Sequences were derived from PBMCs, sampled before any cancer treatment. The source of this sequence is a man aged 40 to 75 with stage II squamous cell lung carcinoma. This sequence joins TRBV30 and TRBJ1-2, with 7 bases lining up with TRBD1. The CDR3 DNA sequence: TGTGCCTGGGGGGACAGCCGTTTTGGCTACACCTTC. This gives the protein CAWGDSRFGYTF.